The sample holds a few counts of the clone carrying this T cell receptor (beta chain). Its antigen is unidentified. The sample originates from a study of blood T cells in healthy people across ages. The study's findings and limits: Age advanced and TCR beta diversity per million T cells fell, roughly linearly. Estimated diversity, derived from one million T cells, was regarded as an underestimate.

Peripheral blood samples of 9 to 10 milliliters were drawn from each donor. Germline CDR1 SQVTM, CDR2 ANQGSEA. This CDR3 has 15 amino acids. V dropped 3 bases and J dropped 1 base, with 13 bases sitting between them. The second PCR ran roughly 6 to 11 cycles with a sample-barcoded 5' primer and J-beta primers. MiXCR, run by TCRdb on the 5' RACE reads, gives a single entry per CDR3 protein. The sample consists of over a million distinct CDR3 sequences, roughly 43% of them appearing once. The sample comprised blood. The receptor's source is a woman in her late teens or twenties in good health. The V and J genes are TRBV29-1 and TRBJ2-1; D is uncertain. CDR3 nucleotides: TGCAGCGTTGACCCTAGGGTTGGATCCTACAATGAGCAGTTCTTC. Protein product: CSVDPRVGSYNEQFF.